These 20 T cell receptor beta chains share one sample of origin, sequenced in a study of monozygotic twins with cystic fibrosis. Repertoires were generated with immunoSEQ multiplex PCR, while TCRdb's copy carries only in-frame clones and drops some. The sample shows some 15,000 clones, about 85% of them seen only once. Sequenced: blood. All receptors come from a boy aged 5-17 years with cystic fibrosis.

V is TRBV28 and J is TRBJ2-7; possibly TRBD2 for D (6 bases). CDR1 is MDHEN and CDR2 is SYDVKM in the germline V gene. There are 15 residues in the CDR3. V lost 6 bases and J lost 2, with 17 bases in between. In DNA form, the CDR3 reads TGTGCCAGCAGCTCGGGGGTTAGTCCCCCCTACGAGCAGTACTTC. It codes for CASSSGVSPPYEQYF.

The CDR3: CASSLDRTEETQYF. In DNA, the CDR3 is TGTGCCAGCAGCTTAGACCGGACTGAGGAGACCCAGTACTTC. The chain couples TRBV7-9 to TRBJ2-5, with D perhaps matching TRBD2 (5 bases). V gave up 1 base and J gave up 5 bases, with 11 bases separating them. The CDR3 loop spans 14 amino acids. Germline V lookup: CDR1 SEHNR, CDR2 FQNEAQ (reference sequence).

J is TRBJ2-7 and V is TRBV9; no definite D call. Germline V CDR1 and CDR2: SGDLS, YYNGEE. The CDR3 is 14 residues long. V was trimmed by 3 bases and J by 0 bases, leaving 10 bases between them. CDR3 DNA sequence: TGTGCCAGCAGCGCCACTCAGAGCTCCTACGAGCAGTACTTC. Its translation is CASSATQSSYEQYF.

The chain has TRBV28 and TRBJ2-2; no reliable D call. Germline V lookup: CDR1 MDHEN, CDR2 SYDVKM. V was cut by 1 base and J by 1 base, with 7 bases left in between. This CDR3 has 15 amino acids. DNA of the CDR3: TGTGCCAGCAGTTTATTGGGGTTGAACACCGGGGAGCTGTTTTTT. Translation gives CASSLLGLNTGELFF.

The chain uses TRBV5-1 and TRBJ2-3; the D is unclear. The CDR3 is 12 residues long. The V end lost 7 bases, the J end lost 2 bases, and 8 bases lay between the germline ends. Germline assignment: CDR1 SGHRS and CDR2 YFSETQ. The CDR3 region is CASGDATDTQYF. As DNA, the CDR3 is TGCGCCAGCGGCGACGCCACAGATACGCAGTATTTT. The full variable domain, completed using reference TRBV5-1 and TRBJ2-3, is KAGVTQTPRYLIKTRGQQVTLSCSPISGHRSVSWYQQTPGQGLQFLFEYFSETQRNKGNFPGRFSGRQFSNSRSEMNVSTLELGDSALYLCASGDATDTQYFGPGTRLTVL.

V gene TRBV28 combines with J gene TRBJ2-7; weak D call: TRBD2 (6 bases). The CDR3 has 12 residues. Germline assignment: CDR1 MDHEN and CDR2 SYDVKM. Trimming removed 8 bases from V and 9 bases from J, with 17 bases in between. The DNA of the CDR3 is TGTGCCAGCTCCGCTGGGACTTTGGGGCAGTACTTC. It specifies CASSAGTLGQYF.

The chain recombines TRBV19 with TRBJ2-5; perhaps TRBD1 as D (5 bases). The better agreement between TRBJ2-7 and the DNA end casts doubt on the J call. Germline V gene sequence: CDR1 LNHDA, CDR2 SQIVND (reference sequence). The CDR3 totals 14 residues. In DNA form, the CDR3 reads TGTGCCAGTAGTATGGTCCAGGGATCGGGCGAGCAGTACTTC. Its translation is CASSMVQGSGEQYF.

V gene TRBV7-9 combines with J gene TRBJ1-4, with a weak D call TRBD1 (5 bases). CDR1 is SEHNR, CDR2 FQNEAQ, per germline (reference sequence). Trimming took 2 bases from V and 0 from J, leaving 13 bases between them. The CDR3 is made up of 17 amino acids. Here the CDR3 DNA reads TGTGCCAGCAGCTTACCGGATGGGGGTGCAACTAATGAAAAACTGTTTTTT. Translation: CASSLPDGGATNEKLFF. Full variable domain (rest looked up from reference TRBV7-9 and TRBJ1-4): DTGVSQNPRHKITKRGQNVTFRCDPISEHNRLYWYRQTLGQGPEFLTYFQNEAQLEKSRLLSDRFSAERPKGSFSTLEIQRTEQGDSAMYLCASSLPDGGATNEKLFFGSGTQLSVL.

This chain connects TRBV5-6 to TRBJ1-1; D is undetermined. V was trimmed by 4 bases and J by 6 bases, leaving 10 bases between them. The CDR3 contains 12 residues. The germline gives CDR1 SGHDT, CDR2 YYEEEE. This chain's CDR3 is CASSPKGAEAFF. The CDR3 nucleotides read TGTGCCAGCAGCCCAAAGGGCGCTGAAGCTTTCTTT.

The chain has TRBV9 and TRBJ1-2; 7 bases line up with TRBD1. J gave up 4 bases and V 4 bases, and 7 bases lay outside the gene matches. CDR1 is SGDLS, CDR2 YYNGEE, per germline. This CDR3 is 14 amino acids long. For the CDR3, the DNA is TGTGCCAGCAGCCCCCAGGGGGGGGTCTATGGCTACACCTTC. The encoded protein is CASSPQGGVYGYTF.

This chain uses TRBV5-1 with TRBJ2-3; 7 bases agree with TRBD2. V lost 5 bases to trimming and J lost 4 bases; unmatched junction nucleotides: 7. The length of the CDR3 is 14 residues. Germline assignment: CDR1 SGHRS and CDR2 YFSETQ. CDR3 sequence reads: CASRREIMADTQYF. The CDR3 DNA is TGCGCCAGCAGGCGGGAGATTATGGCAGATACGCAGTATTTT. The complete variable domain, with remaining parts taken from reference TRBV5-1 and TRBJ2-3, reads KAGVTQTPRYLIKTRGQQVTLSCSPISGHRSVSWYQQTPGQGLQFLFEYFSETQRNKGNFPGRFSGRQFSNSRSEMNVSTLELGDSALYLCASRREIMADTQYFGPGTRLTVL.

This clone was observed once. The rearrangement links TRBV18 to TRBJ1-5; D is unclear. The CDR3 runs to 15 residues. Germline CDR1 and CDR2: KGHSH and LQKENI. Between the trimmed V and J ends, which lost 3 bases and 0 bases, there was a span of 9 bases. The CDR3 loop reads CASSPSDYSNQPQHF. The CDR3 bases are TGTGCCAGCTCACCGAGTGATTATAGCAATCAGCCCCAGCATTTT. Drawing the rest from reference TRBV18 and TRBJ1-5, the complete variable domain is NAGVMQNPRHLVRRRGQEARLRCSPMKGHSHVYWYRQLPEEGLKFMVYLQKENIIDESGMPKERFSAEFPKEGPSILRIQQVVRGDSAAYFCASSPSDYSNQPQHFGDGTRLSIL.

The V call is TRBV27, the J call TRBJ2-7, with D maybe TRBD1 (6 bases). Germline CDR1 MNHEY, CDR2 SMNVEV (reference sequence). V lost 5 bases, J lost 2 bases, and 13 bases lay in between. The CDR3 consists of 14 residues. CDR3 coding DNA: TGTGCCAGCAGTAAAGGGACAAAAGCCTACGAGCAGTACTTC. As protein: CASSKGTKAYEQYF.

The chain is built from TRBV7-2 and TRBJ2-3; D is unclear. Trimming pared 5 bases from V and 0 bases from J, leaving 6 bases between. Germline V gene lookup returns CDR1 SGHTA and CDR2 FQGNSA. CDR3 size: 13 residues. The CDR3, as DNA: TGTGCCAGCAGCCCCCAGAGCACAGATACGCAGTATTTT. Translation: CASSPQSTDTQYF.

The chain recombines TRBV18 with TRBJ1-2; D might be TRBD1 (6 bases). Between the trimmed V and J ends, which lost 6 bases and 5 bases, there was a span of 19 bases. Per germline, CDR1 KGHSH and CDR2 LQKENI. CDR3 length equals 15 residues. DNA of the CDR3: TGTGCCAGCTCCCCGGAACAGGGACGCCCTTATGGCTACACCTTC. It encodes CASSPEQGRPYGYTF.

In its sample, this clone was seen a few times. V usage is TRBV27 and J usage is TRBJ2-1; 10 bases map to TRBD2. The CDR3 runs to 15 residues. With 2 bases clipped from V and 7 bases from J, the junction kept 5 bases outside the gene matches. Germline assignment: CDR1 MNHEY and CDR2 SMNVEV (reference sequence). This chain's CDR3 is CASSLLAGVDNEQFF. The CDR3 region has the DNA TGTGCCAGCAGTTTACTAGCGGGAGTGGATAATGAGCAGTTCTTC.

Only one count was recorded for this clone. The rearrangement links TRBV30 to TRBJ2-5, with 8 nucleotides matching TRBD1. In germline, CDR1 is GTSNPN, CDR2 SVGIG (reference sequence). This CDR3 has 14 amino acids. Unmatched junction bases numbered 5, after V lost 2 bases and J lost 3 bases. In DNA form, the CDR3 reads TGTGCCTGGAGTACCCCGGGACAGGAAGAGACCCAGTACTTC. Protein product: CAWSTPGQEETQYF.

V is TRBV14 and J is TRBJ2-7; 10 bases map to TRBD2. Germline assignment: CDR1 SGHDN and CDR2 FVKESK. The CDR3 length is 16 residues. Germline trimming cut 1 base from V and 5 bases from J; bases unmatched to any gene: 8. The CDR3 loop reads CASSQGRLAGDNEQYF. For the CDR3, the DNA is TGTGCCAGCAGCCAAGGTCGCCTAGCGGGAGACAACGAGCAGTACTTC.

J is TRBJ1-1 and V is TRBV7-9, with D tentatively TRBD1 (5 bases). V was clipped by 5 bases and J by 8 bases, with 18 bases between them. This CDR3 spans 14 amino acids. Germline CDR1 reads SEHNR; CDR2 reads FQNEAQ (reference sequence). In nucleotides, the CDR3 is TGTGCCAGCAGCCAGGGAGTCCTAAGAGCCGAAGCTTTCTTT. Residues: CASSQGVLRAEAFF.

The gene calls are TRBV7-9 and TRBJ2-5; D possibly corresponds to TRBD1 (6 bases). V lost 1 base and J 4 bases, leaving 22 bases between the germline ends. The germline V gene encodes CDR1 SEHNR and CDR2 FQNEAQ (reference sequence). The CDR3 has 18 amino acids. The CDR3 bases are TGTGCCAGCAGCTTAGATTTTATTGGGGCAGGGGCCCGAGAGACCCAGTACTTC. This codes for CASSLDFIGAGARETQYF.